The 15 T cell receptor beta chains reported below all come from one sample, sequenced in a study of blood T cell repertoires in COVID-19. The assay was immunoSEQ multiplex PCR, and TCRdb's table has in-frame clones only and misses some. The profile shows over 85,000 clones, 70% to 90% of them singletons. The sample taken for sequencing was peripheral blood. Every receptor here comes from a human donor with COVID-19, enrolled during active disease. The donor label of this sample is uncertain.

The chain recombines TRBV5-1 with TRBJ2-4; D is undetermined. V lost 6 bases, J lost 6 bases, and 10 bases lay in between. Looked up from germline, CDR1 is SGHRS and CDR2 is YFSETQ. The CDR3 has 12 amino acids. CDR3 nucleotides: TGCGCCAGCAAAAGTGAGGTAAACATTCAGTACTTC. Its protein is CASKSEVNIQYF.

DNA of the CDR3: TGTGCCAGCAGCCTTTGGAGTGGCTCTAACTATGGCTACACCTTC. Translated, it gives CASSLWSGSNYGYTF. The V gene is TRBV14, the J gene TRBJ1-2; D unresolved. V was clipped by 4 bases and J by 0 bases, with 12 bases between them. Germline CDR1 SGHDN, CDR2 FVKESK. This CDR3 contains 15 residues.

V gene TRBV6-5 combines with J gene TRBJ2-1; weak D call: TRBD2 (6 bases). The V gene lost 4 bases and the J gene lost 7 bases, with 11 bases spanning the gap. There are 13 residues in the CDR3. Germline lookup yields CDR1 MNHEY and CDR2 SVGAGI. CDR3 DNA: TGTGCCAGCAGTTTCTTTCGGGGGAATGAGCAGTTCTTC. It codes for CASSFFRGNEQFF.

The chain uses TRBV7-9 and TRBJ1-5; a weak D match, TRBD1 (6 bases). Germline values: CDR1 SEHNR, CDR2 FQNEAQ (reference sequence). This CDR3 has 15 residues. The germline V and J ends were trimmed by 5 bases and 1 base, with 12 bases remaining between them. DNA of the CDR3: TGTGCCAGCAGCCAGGGGTTAGGGAGCAATCAGCCCCAGCATTTT. This gives the protein CASSQGLGSNQPQHF.

The chain has TRBV5-6 and TRBJ1-2; TRBD1 matches 8 bases. CDR1 is SGHDT, CDR2 YYEEEE, per germline. This CDR3 region has 16 residues. After removal of 1 base from V and 4 bases from J, the junction contained 9 bases not matched to a gene. CDR3 sequence reads: CASSLRTGSEGYGYTF. CDR3 coding DNA: TGTGCCAGCAGCTTGAGGACAGGGAGTGAGGGCTATGGCTACACCTTC.

The chain carries TRBV5-4 and TRBJ2-6; 8 nucleotides agree with TRBD2. Trimming took 2 bases from V and 2 from J; bases not matched to a gene: 9. Looked up from germline, CDR1 is SGHNT and CDR2 is YYREEE (reference sequence). This CDR3 region has 18 residues. The CDR3 DNA is TGTGCCAGCAGCTTTGGGGGCCGGGGGGGCCCTGGGGCCAACGTCCTGACTTTC. This sequence encodes CASSFGGRGGPGANVLTF.

This chain links TRBV5-1 with TRBJ2-1; 12 bases agree with TRBD2. The CDR3 contains 15 residues. Germline V gene lookup returns CDR1 SGHRS and CDR2 YFSETQ. After removal of 7 bases from V and 10 bases from J, the junction contained 12 bases not matched to a gene. The CDR3 DNA follows: TGCGCCAGCGCATTGCCTAGCGGGGGGGCAGGGGAGCAGTTCTTC. It translates to CASALPSGGAGEQFF.

The rearrangement links TRBV7-5 to TRBJ1-2; TRBD1 was called by the table and not checked on the DNA. TRBV7-5 is listed as a pseudogene. The CDR3 is made up of 13 amino acids. The CDR3 region has the DNA TGTGTCAGAAGCCCGCGGACAGGGTACGGCTACACCTTC. Amino acid sequence: CVRSPRTGYGYTF.

This sequence joins TRBV19 and TRBJ2-1; possible D gene TRBD1, 5 bases. V was clipped by 6 bases and J by 8 bases, with 14 bases between them. The CDR3 extends over 13 amino acids. Germline V gene lookup returns CDR1 LNHDA and CDR2 SQIVND (reference sequence). In nucleotides, the CDR3 is TGTGCCAGTAGCAAAACCCAGGGTGATGAGCAGTTCTTC. As protein: CASSKTQGDEQFF.

V gene TRBV11-1 combines with J gene TRBJ2-3, with D possibly being TRBD2 (6 bases). V gave up 1 base and J gave up 1 base, with 9 bases separating them. CDR3 length: 15 amino acids. CDR1 and CDR2 (germline): SGHAT, FQDESV (reference sequence). CDR3 in amino acids: CASSLGRGGTDTQYF. The CDR3 DNA sequence: TGTGCCAGCAGCTTAGGGAGGGGAGGCACAGATACGCAGTATTTT.

The chain joins TRBV28 to TRBJ2-2; 11 bases fit TRBD1. CDR1 MDHEN and CDR2 SYDVKM come from the germline V gene. Trimming at V came to 4 bases and at J to 5 bases, leaving 3 bases not matched to a gene. The CDR3 spans 15 residues. The CDR3 here is CASSSGQGGTGELFF. The CDR3 DNA follows: TGTGCCAGCAGTTCGGGACAGGGGGGGACCGGGGAGCTGTTTTTT.

The chain employs TRBV4-2 and TRBJ1-2; 7 nucleotides match TRBD1. The CDR3 is 18 amino acids. Trimming removed 0 bases from V and 0 bases from J; junction bases left unmatched: 10. Per germline, CDR1 LGHNA and CDR2 YNFKEQ. The CDR3: CASSQDPRQGVSNYGYTF. CDR3 nucleotide sequence: TGTGCCAGCAGCCAAGACCCACGCCAGGGGGTATCTAACTATGGCTACACCTTC.

The chain uses TRBV3-1 (or the pseudogene TRBV3-2) and TRBJ1-2, with D unresolved. The V end was cut by 0 bases, the J end by 4 bases, with 12 bases between. Germline CDR1 is LGHDT and CDR2 is YNNKEL (reference sequence). This CDR3 contains 15 residues. CDR3 sequence reads: CASSQDPGRTYGYTF. The CDR3 nucleotides are TGTGCCAGCAGCCAAGATCCGGGGAGGACCTATGGCTACACCTTC.

This chain joins TRBV9 and TRBJ1-1, with D possibly TRBD1 on 6 matching bases. V lost 4 bases to trimming and J lost 5 bases, with 15 bases between them. The CDR3 contains 14 residues. Per the germline V gene, CDR1 is SGDLS and CDR2 is YYNGEE. The CDR3 here is CASSSGGRGTEAFF. The CDR3, as DNA: TGTGCCAGCAGCTCCGGGGGGCGGGGGACTGAAGCTTTCTTT.

This clone came up a few times. V is TRBV15 and J is TRBJ1-6; D perhaps matches TRBD1 (5 bases). CDR3 length: 14 amino acids. The ends were cut back, 4 bases at V and 14 bases at J, with 18 bases in the middle. Per the germline V gene, CDR1 is LNHNV and CDR2 is YYDKDF (reference sequence). CDR3 nucleotide sequence: TGTGCCACCAGCACAACCGGGCAGGGTCGGTCCCTCCACTTT. The encoded protein is CATSTTGQGRSLHF.